The next 18 T cell receptor beta chains were all read from a single sample in a study of T cells in Graves' hyperthyroidism and ophthalmopathy. The source material, RNA transcripts, was used to amplify TCR beta CDR3 regions. An initial round of RT-PCR targeting the TCR CDR3 relied on the HTBI primer set. Via MiXCR, TCRdb re-called the multiplex PCR reads, giving one row per CDR3 protein. The repertoire consists of 700,000 or so distinct CDR3 sequences, with roughly 15% occurring once and the leading ten covering approximately 12%. The sequencing sample was made of blood. These receptors came from a woman between 45 and 65 years old with Graves' ophthalmopathy.

There are a few counts of this clonotype. The V call is TRBV6-2 or TRBV6-3, the J call TRBJ1-5; tentative D call: TRBD1 (5 bases). The CDR3 runs 14 residues. Germline V CDR1 and CDR2: MNHEY, SVGEGT. V gave up 8 bases and J gave up 6 bases, with 17 bases separating them. CDR3 DNA: TGTGCCAGCGAAAAAGACAGACTTGGTCAGCCCCAGCATTTT. Translation: CASEKDRLGQPQHF.

This clonotype has more than one count but fewer than ten. The chain employs TRBV28 and TRBJ2-1, with 8 positions matching TRBD1. CDR3 length equals 13 residues. Germline V gene sequence: CDR1 MDHEN, CDR2 SYDVKM. Unmatched junction bases numbered 13, after V lost 6 bases and J lost 15 bases. The CDR3 here is CASRGQGELRRFF. DNA for the CDR3: TGTGCCAGCAGAGGACAGGGTGAACTCCGGCGGTTCTTC.

There are many counts of this clonotype. The chain carries TRBV30 and TRBJ1-1; D unresolved. The CDR3 loop spans 12 amino acids. Trimming removed 6 bases from V and 1 base from J, with 9 bases in between. Germline V gives CDR1 GTSNPN, CDR2 SVGIG (reference sequence). This chain's CDR3 is CACTRKNTEAFF. Here the CDR3 DNA reads TGTGCCTGTACACGGAAGAACACTGAAGCTTTCTTT.

This clonotype was recorded many times. The chain carries TRBV7-2 and TRBJ1-2, with TRBD1 matching 8 bases. This CDR3 has 12 residues. In germline, CDR1 is SGHTA, CDR2 FQGNSA. Germline trimming cut 5 bases from V and 8 bases from J; bases unmatched to any gene: 4. The CDR3 region is CASSPDREGYTF. In DNA form, the CDR3 reads TGTGCCAGCAGCCCGGACAGGGAAGGCTACACCTTC. The full variable domain, rest sourced from reference TRBV7-2 and TRBJ1-2, is GAGVSQSPSNKVTEKGKDVELRCDPISGHTALYWYRQSLGQGLEFLIYFQGNSAPDKSGLPSDRFSAERTGGSVSTLTIQRTQQEDSAVYLCASSPDREGYTFGSGTRLTVV.

The chain combines TRBV12-3 or TRBV12-4 with TRBJ2-7, with D possibly being TRBD1 (6 bases). The CDR3 runs 15 residues. The V and J ends lost 5 bases and 6 bases respectively, with 20 bases between them. This CDR3 reads CASSPSAGEFGEQYF. The CDR3 DNA sequence: TGTGCCAGCAGTCCCTCGGCAGGGGAATTTGGCGAGCAGTACTTC.

This chain connects TRBV20-1 to TRBJ2-3, with D unclear. The CDR3 is 15 amino acids. Germline CDR1 DFQATT, CDR2 SNEGSKA (reference sequence). The ends were cut back, 2 bases at V and 0 bases at J, with 12 bases in the middle. Here the CDR3 reads CSARSAASSTDTQYF. CDR3 DNA: TGCAGTGCTAGATCGGCGGCTTCTAGCACAGATACGCAGTATTTT.

This clonotype has more than one count but fewer than ten. V is TRBV4-2 and J is TRBJ2-3; the D gene is possibly TRBD2 (7 bases). This CDR3 has 19 residues. CDR1 and CDR2 (germline): LGHNA, YNFKEQ. The V end was cut by 0 bases, the J end by 2 bases, with 21 bases between. Here the CDR3 DNA reads TGTGCCAGCAGCCAAGATGGAGCGATGGGGGCGGGAGTCACAGATACGCAGTATTTT. It is translated as CASSQDGAMGAGVTDTQYF.

This clonotype was counted between two and nine times. Just one base apart from a much larger clone, this may be a read error. The J gene is TRBJ1-1, the V gene TRBV28; tentatively, D is TRBD1 (6 bases). Germline V lookup: CDR1 MDHEN, CDR2 SYDVKM. The germline V and J ends were trimmed by 1 base and 6 bases, with 15 bases remaining between them. The CDR3 runs to 15 residues. Here the CDR3 DNA reads TGTGCCAGCAGTTTATTTACAGGGAGTAACGCTGAAGCTTTCTTT. Translation gives CASSLFTGSNAEAFF.

A word on this clonotype: A read error is possible here, since a much larger clone lies one base away. The CDR3 DNA sequence: TGTGCCAGCAGGCCAGGACTAGCGAGCCCTTCCTACGAGCAGTACTTC. Translated, it gives CASRPGLASPSYEQYF. The rearrangement links TRBV27 to TRBJ2-7; TRBD2 aligns across 9 bases. Germline V gene sequence: CDR1 MNHEY, CDR2 SMNVEV (reference sequence). The CDR3 has 16 residues. The ends lost 6 bases at V and 1 base at J; junction bases unmatched: 10.

In this sample, this clonotype turned up many times. V and J are TRBV11-2 and TRBJ2-7; D remains unclear. Germline V gene sequence: CDR1 SGHAT, CDR2 FQNNGV. The CDR3 extends over 13 amino acids. V lost 3 bases and J 2 bases, leaving 8 bases between the germline ends. The CDR3 DNA is TGTGCCAGCAGCTTGTTCGAAACCTACGAGCAGTACTTC. It encodes CASSLFETYEQYF.

This clonotype was counted many times. The genes are TRBV7-9 and TRBJ2-1, with 10 bases that match TRBD1. V lost 2 bases and J lost 1; bases outside the gene matches: 8. The CDR3 covers 18 residues. Germline V gene data show CDR1 as SEHNR and CDR2 as FQNEAQ (reference sequence). CDR3 amino acids: CASSLRDRGYPSYNEQFF. The CDR3 DNA sequence: TGTGCCAGCAGCTTAAGGGACAGGGGCTACCCTTCCTACAATGAGCAGTTCTTC.

This clonotype came up many times. The DNA for the CDR3 is TGTGCCAGCAGCTTAGGAACAGATGAAGCTTTCTTT. Encoded protein: CASSLGTDEAFF. The chain is built from TRBV11-2 and TRBJ1-1, with no clear D. The CDR3 has 12 residues. V gave up 1 base and J gave up 7 bases, with 7 bases separating them. Per germline, CDR1 SGHAT and CDR2 FQNNGV.

The rearrangement joins TRBV12-3 or TRBV12-4 to TRBJ1-5; D gene ambiguous. Trimming took off 1 base at V and 7 bases at J, with 8 bases between the two ends. The CDR3 extends over 13 amino acids. This CDR3 reads CASSLGPLQPQHF. CDR3 in DNA: TGTGCCAGCAGTTTAGGGCCACTACAGCCCCAGCATTTT.

A few counts support this clonotype. The DNA for the CDR3 is TGTGCCAGCAGCGGAGGACAGTACTCTGGAAACACCATATATTTT. It encodes CASSGGQYSGNTIYF. V gene TRBV9 combines with J gene TRBJ1-3, with a weak D call TRBD1 (6 bases). Trimming shortened V by 3 bases and J by 0 bases, and 10 bases separated the two germline ends. The CDR3 contains 15 residues. In germline, CDR1 is SGDLS, CDR2 YYNGEE.

At least ten counts were recorded for this clonotype. The rearrangement uses TRBV29-1 and TRBJ1-1; D gene uncertain. The CDR3 length is 11 residues. V was shortened by 7 bases and J by 0 bases, with 6 bases between the two germline ends. The V gene's germline CDR1 is SQVTM and CDR2 ANQGSEA. The CDR3 reads CSGEMNTEAFF. The DNA for the CDR3 is TGCAGCGGAGAAATGAACACTGAAGCTTTCTTT. The full variable domain, completed using reference TRBV29-1 and TRBJ1-1, is SAVISQKPSRDICQRGTSLTIQCQVDSQVTMMFWYRQQPGQSLTLIATANQGSEATYESGFVIDKFPISRPNLTFSTLTVSNMSPEDSSIYLCSGEMNTEAFFGQGTRLTVV.

This clonotype occurred many times. The chain joins TRBV12-3 or TRBV12-4 to TRBJ2-2, with D perhaps matching TRBD1 (6 bases). CDR3 size: 15 residues. V lost 6 bases and J lost 0, with 11 bases in between. The CDR3 here is CASRRQVANTGELFF. The CDR3 DNA follows: TGTGCCAGCAGAAGACAGGTGGCGAACACCGGGGAGCTGTTTTTT.

In this sample, this clonotype turned up many times. V usage is TRBV30 and J usage is TRBJ2-4; D gene unclear. CDR1 and CDR2 (germline): GTSNPN, SVGIG (reference sequence). With 5 bases removed from V and 12 bases from J, the gap between germline ends came to 14 bases. The CDR3 spans 11 residues. CDR3 DNA sequence: TGTGCCTGGGGGTGGGGAAGCCATCAGTACTTC. This encodes CAWGWGSHQYF.

The sample holds one count of this clonotype. This sequence joins TRBV4-3 and TRBJ2-2, with D uncertain. Germline V gives CDR1 LGHNA, CDR2 YSLEER. The CDR3 is 16 residues long. V was shortened by 0 bases and J by 1 base, with 9 bases between the two germline ends. The chain's CDR3 is CASSQDFRQNTGELFF. As DNA, the CDR3 is TGCGCCAGCAGCCAAGATTTTCGACAGAACACCGGGGAGCTGTTTTTT.